This TCR beta chain was recovered during a study of human T cells and chemical hapten exposure. Study background: Donors were sensitized with 2% DPC on the upper inner arm.

Findings and limits, study-wide: Following DPC sensitization, TCRs present above 1 in 1000 frequency showed no change.

A word on this clonotype: The antigen remains unidentified.

Time point defined: pre-sensitization, week 0. Treatment meaning: therapeutic diphenylcyclopropenone sensitization with weekly scalp DPC. TCRdb ran MiXCR on the RACE reads and lists one entry per CDR3 protein. The data show 300,000 to 450,000 distinct CDR3 sequences, 4.5% to 5.5% seen once. The CDR3 spans 13 residues. V was pared by 5 bases and J by 2 bases, with 10 bases between. The chain is built from TRBV12-3 or TRBV12-4 and TRBJ2-7; D not certain. The TCR originated in a woman in her forties or fifties with alopecia areata. Some clones in this sample may be carry-over from other donors' samples. The sequencing here drew on whole blood, taken in connection with sensitization to the hapten diphenylcyclopropenone (DPC). The CDR3 is CASSPLGTYEQYF. In DNA, the CDR3 is TGTGCCAGCAGTCCATTGGGCACCTACGAGCAGTACTTC.